Listed below are T cell receptor beta chains from one sample, sequenced in a study of blood T cells in healthy people across ages. In TCRdb, the 5' RACE reads were re-called with MiXCR into one record per CDR3 protein. The table has 1.5 million to 2 million distinct CDR3 sequences, 39% seen once. The sample was blood. The receptor set was obtained from a human donor in good health. Each CDR3 is given with its conserved first and last residue. The order of the fields is CDR3 protein, V gene, J gene.

cdr3_aa: CASSSRKVAGGRETQYF; v_call: TRBV11-2; j_call: TRBJ2-5
cdr3_aa: CAWIRGQGASGYTF; v_call: TRBV30; j_call: TRBJ1-2
cdr3_aa: CSAREQATSEQYF; v_call: TRBV20-1; j_call: NA
cdr3_aa: CASSSATGAPTDTQYF; v_call: TRBV4-3; j_call: TRBJ2-3
cdr3_aa: CSVGKGEDTEAFF; v_call: TRBV29-1; j_call: TRBJ1-1
cdr3_aa: CASSLSGVSGYTF; v_call: TRBV27; j_call: TRBJ1-2
cdr3_aa: CASGGQDTDTQYF; v_call: TRBV6-2/TRBV6-3; j_call: TRBJ2-3
cdr3_aa: CASSPLYSGDTQYF; v_call: TRBV5-1; j_call: TRBJ2-3
cdr3_aa: CASSPRRAGATYNVQFF; v_call: TRBV7-3; j_call: TRBJ2-1
cdr3_aa: CASRPDRGDGYTF; v_call: TRBV6-6; j_call: TRBJ1-2
cdr3_aa: CSVRTGNEQYF; v_call: TRBV29-1; j_call: TRBJ2-7
cdr3_aa: CASSYSQTGEYGYTF; v_call: TRBV6-6; j_call: TRBJ1-2
cdr3_aa: CASSLEGTSGGTTDTQYF; v_call: TRBV5-1; j_call: TRBJ2-3
cdr3_aa: CSVKVMGPHGEAFF; v_call: TRBV29-1; j_call: TRBJ1-1
cdr3_aa: CASNLGETEKLFF; v_call: TRBV11-1; j_call: TRBJ1-4
cdr3_aa: CANNRSSSNTEAFF; v_call: TRBV6-6; j_call: TRBJ1-1
cdr3_aa: CASSPSGDYYGYTF; v_call: TRBV6-5; j_call: TRBJ1-2
cdr3_aa: CASSQDSSGGPQETQYF; v_call: TRBV4-2; j_call: TRBJ2-5
cdr3_aa: CASGLVIRWQRTDTQYF; v_call: TRBV12-5; j_call: TRBJ2-3
cdr3_aa: CSARDHRRTGDNSPLHF; v_call: TRBV20-1; j_call: TRBJ1-6
cdr3_aa: CATSRDLGGGPNEQFF; v_call: TRBV15; j_call: TRBJ2-1
cdr3_aa: CASRLFARLKASTDTQYF; v_call: TRBV6-1; j_call: TRBJ2-3
cdr3_aa: CASSYTDTDTQYF; v_call: TRBV6-5; j_call: TRBJ2-3
cdr3_aa: CASSQRSGSNYGYTF; v_call: TRBV14; j_call: TRBJ1-2
cdr3_aa: CASRPGQGGGANVLTF; v_call: TRBV28; j_call: TRBJ2-6
cdr3_aa: CASLASGGAFENQYF; v_call: TRBV12-5; j_call: TRBJ2-7
cdr3_aa: CASSFQGDRVSGYTF; v_call: TRBV11-2; j_call: TRBJ1-2
cdr3_aa: CASSLEAQVYGYTF; v_call: TRBV7-2; j_call: TRBJ1-2
cdr3_aa: CASSQAGRADYGYTF; v_call: TRBV4-2; j_call: TRBJ1-2
cdr3_aa: CASSYQAGSQETQYF; v_call: TRBV6-6; j_call: TRBJ2-5
cdr3_aa: CASSLVGLAGYQETQYF; v_call: TRBV27; j_call: TRBJ2-5
cdr3_aa: CASSFGLAETQYF; v_call: TRBV7-9; j_call: TRBJ2-5
cdr3_aa: CASRGVTGNTIYF; v_call: TRBV9; j_call: TRBJ1-3
cdr3_aa: CARMPPGDGYTF; v_call: TRBV27; j_call: TRBJ1-2
cdr3_aa: CASSPLDTRRRYGYTF; v_call: TRBV5-1; j_call: TRBJ1-2
cdr3_aa: CASGSTLNTEAFF; v_call: TRBV5-1; j_call: TRBJ1-1
cdr3_aa: CASSTGQGYDSYF; v_call: TRBV28; j_call: TRBJ2-4
cdr3_aa: CSASFGSTYGYTF; v_call: TRBV20-1; j_call: TRBJ1-2
cdr3_aa: CAISTDSNQPQHF; v_call: TRBV10-3; j_call: TRBJ1-5
cdr3_aa: CASSAGQGGSPLHF; v_call: TRBV5-1; j_call: TRBJ1-6
cdr3_aa: CASSTDSLLYGYTF; v_call: TRBV6-2/TRBV6-3; j_call: TRBJ1-2
cdr3_aa: CASSQPGGTNEKLFF; v_call: TRBV4-2; j_call: TRBJ1-4
cdr3_aa: CASSPGHFNQPQHF; v_call: TRBV12-3/TRBV12-4; j_call: TRBJ1-5
cdr3_aa: CASSPRDGKGVYTF; v_call: TRBV7-9; j_call: TRBJ1-2
cdr3_aa: CASSQATSYTQYF; v_call: TRBV4-3; j_call: TRBJ2-3
cdr3_aa: CSVPWRGDHNEQFF; v_call: TRBV29-1; j_call: TRBJ2-1
cdr3_aa: CASGLGTNTEAFF; v_call: TRBV12-5; j_call: TRBJ1-1
cdr3_aa: CASSPARSSGANVRTF; v_call: TRBV18; j_call: TRBJ2-6
cdr3_aa: CASSQTLNEQYF; v_call: TRBV5-1; j_call: NA
cdr3_aa: CASSYTGGVTEAFF; v_call: TRBV6-5; j_call: TRBJ1-1
cdr3_aa: CASSLDRVSHYGYTF; v_call: TRBV11-2; j_call: TRBJ1-2
cdr3_aa: CATSGSPLRETQYF; v_call: TRBV24-1; j_call: TRBJ2-5
cdr3_aa: CASSLAGGQGTQYF; v_call: TRBV12-3/TRBV12-4; j_call: TRBJ2-3
cdr3_aa: CAATPRVVTADTQYF; v_call: TRBV12-3/TRBV12-4; j_call: TRBJ2-3
cdr3_aa: CASSSVGEKLFF; v_call: TRBV6-6; j_call: TRBJ1-4